This T cell receptor beta chain was found in a study of blood T cell repertoires in COVID-19. Profiled with immunoSEQ multiplex PCR; TCRdb holds only in-frame clones, not every one. The sample consists of roughly 290,000 clones, about nine tenths of them appearing once. CDR3 length: 16 residues. The ends lost 2 bases at V and 11 bases at J; junction bases unmatched: 13. Germline assignment: CDR1 SGHDN and CDR2 FVKESK. The TCR sequence derives from a woman aged 40 to 55 who had recovered from COVID-19. Material for sequencing was PBMCs or T cells enriched from blood (not recorded which). V and J are TRBV14 and TRBJ2-3; 10 bases fit TRBD2. CDR3 in amino acids: CASSQHGLAAQIVQYF. The CDR3, as DNA: TGTGCCAGCAGCCAACACGGACTAGCGGCTCAGATAGTGCAGTATTTT.